This is a list of T cell receptor beta chains from one sample in a study of blood T cell repertoires in COVID-19. The assay was immunoSEQ multiplex PCR, and TCRdb's table has in-frame clones only and misses some. The top ten clones hold approximately 9.5% of a sample with approximately 140,000 clones, around 80% of them seen once. Sequenced input: peripheral blood. These receptors were collected from a woman aged 80 or over in a cohort sampled during active or convalescent COVID-19. The CDR3 runs from the conserved cysteine through the conserved F or W. A D gene is named only where the DNA matches it firmly. Expanded clones are given a class, and other clones once, few, many or no size at all.

J gene	V gene	clone size	D gene	CDR3 protein	CDR3 DNA
TRBJ2-3	TRBV6-6	NA	TRBD1	CASERQGAGGDTQYF	TGTGCCAGCGAAAGACAGGGGGCTGGGGGAGATACGCAGTATTTT
TRBJ1-1	TRBV20-1	NA	NA	CSARAFEAFF	TGCAGTGCTAGGGCCTTTGAAGCTTTCTTT
TRBJ1-6	TRBV30	NA	TRBD1	CACPRTGVNSPLHF	TGTGCCTGTCCCCGGACAGGGGTTAATTCACCCCTCCACTTT
TRBJ1-5	TRBV6-5	NA	NA	CASSYGGGGNQPQHF	TGTGCCAGCAGTTACGGGGGGGGCGGCAATCAGCCCCAGCATTTT
TRBJ2-3	TRBV2	NA	TRBD1	CASRRTGWDTQYF	TGTGCCAGCAGGAGGACAGGATGGGATACGCAGTATTTT
TRBJ2-2	TRBV28	NA	TRBD1	CASSLGQGARELFF	TGTGCCAGCAGTTTGGGTCAGGGGGCCAGGGAGCTGTTTTTT
TRBJ2-7	TRBV7-8	NA	NA	CASSLGRDEQYF	TGTGCCAGCAGCTTGGGCAGGGACGAGCAGTACTTC
TRBJ1-1	TRBV7-9	NA	NA	CASSLQVNTEAFF	TGTGCCAGCAGCTTACAGGTGAACACTGAAGCTTTCTTT
TRBJ1-3	TRBV6-5	NA	TRBD1	CASSARTGRNTIYF	TGTGCCAGCAGCGCCCGGACAGGGAGAAACACCATATATTTT
TRBJ1-6	TRBV5-1	NA	TRBD1	CASSGTGDYNSPLHF	TGCGCCAGCAGCGGTACAGGGGATTATAATTCACCCCTCCACTTT
TRBJ1-5	TRBV28	once	TRBD1	CASSRTGGVNQPQHF	TGTGCCAGCAGTCGGACAGGGGGTGTCAATCAGCCCCAGCATTTT
TRBJ2-2	TRBV12-3/TRBV12-4	NA	NA	CASCWTDTGELFF	TGTGCCAGCTGTTGGACAGACACCGGGGAGCTGTTTTTT
TRBJ1-3	TRBV10-1	few	NA	CASSHRSSSGNTIYF	TGCGCCAGCAGTCATAGAAGCTCCTCTGGAAACACCATATATTTT
TRBJ2-1	TRBV6-1	NA	NA	CASSEWLLEQFF	TGTGCCAGCAGTGAATGGCTTCTTGAGCAGTTCTTC
TRBJ1-6	TRBV9	once	NA	CASSYQGLGDSPLHF	TGTGCCAGCAGCTACCAGGGACTCGGTGATTCACCCCTCCACTTT
TRBJ2-3	TRBV24-1	NA	NA	CATSDLGQGFTTDTQYF	TGTGCCACCAGTGATTTGGGGCAGGGATTCACCACAGATACGCAGTATTTT
TRBJ1-4	TRBV6-2/TRBV6-3	NA	TRBD1	CASSRTGGLDEKLFF	TGTGCCAGCAGTCGGACAGGGGGCTTGGATGAAAAACTGTTTTTT
TRBJ1-2	TRBV5-1	many	TRBD1	CASSMAPQGAANYGYTF	TGCGCCAGCAGCATGGCTCCTCAGGGGGCGGCAAACTATGGCTACACCTTC
TRBJ2-2	TRBV3-1/TRBV3-2	once	NA	CASSRRDTGELFF	TGTGCCAGCAGCCGCCGGGACACCGGGGAGCTGTTTTTT
TRBJ1-4	TRBV9	NA	NA	CASSVGYGGSNEKLFF	TGTGCCAGCAGCGTTGGTTACGGGGGTAGTAATGAAAAACTGTTTTTT
TRBJ2-3	TRBV4-2	NA	TRBD2	CASSISGGSTDTQYF	TGTGCCAGCAGCATTAGCGGGGGGAGCACAGATACGCAGTATTTT
TRBJ1-3	TRBV19	NA	NA	CAGGARNTIYF	TGTGCCGGGGGGGCTAGAAACACCATATATTTT
TRBJ1-1	TRBV30	once	NA	CAWSRGLNTEAFF	TGTGCCTGGAGTAGGGGGTTGAACACTGAAGCTTTCTTT
TRBJ1-1	TRBV28	NA	NA	CASSLPITEAFF	TGTGCCAGCAGTTTACCTATCACTGAAGCTTTCTTT